Here is one T cell receptor beta chain with its context. The target antigen is unknown. This record comes from a study of T cells expressing NK-cell markers. In the study overall: Underlying the TCR beta repertoires were sorted CD3+CD56+NKG2C+, CD3+CD56+NKG2C- and CD3+CD56-NKG2C+ T cells. Overall study results and limits: Each of over 5 donors carried dominant NKG2C+ clonotypes accounting for about 1.0-7.0% of CD8+ T cells. HCMV specificity of expanded NKG2C+ T cell clones remained unclear. For a handful of donors, these clonotypes were likewise the leading ones in the CD3+CD56-NKG2C+ fraction.

TCRdb reprocessed the 5' RACE reads, keeping one entry per CDR3 protein, no DNA. This sample's table has under 600,000 distinct CDR3 sequences. The CDR3 consists of 14 residues. Germline V lookup: CDR1 DFQATT, CDR2 SNEGSKA (reference sequence). The sequencing sample was made of blood T cells: a sorted CD56 or NKG2C T cell subset, CD4+ or CD8+ T cells, or bulk PBMC T cells (not recorded which). This clonotype was sampled from a woman between 45 and 60 years old in good health. The chain employs TRBV20-1 and TRBJ2-3; the TCRdb call, TRBD1, lacks DNA for checking. The CDR3 region is CSGGGGGSPDTQYF.